This is a list of T cell receptor beta chains from one sample in a study of T-cell memory formation after mild COVID-19. Using its own MiXCR run on the 5' RACE reads, TCRdb lists one record per CDR3 protein. The sample holds approximately 580,000 distinct CDR3 sequences; over 20% are singletons and the top ten take roughly an eighth. Specimen: PBMCs or a T cell subset sorted from them (not recorded which). The receptors derive from an adult woman who had mild COVID-19 (a few samples of this study predate the infection). Cell type and time point are not known. CDR3s include the opening cysteine and the closing phenylalanine or tryptophan.

V gene	J gene	CDR3 protein
TRBV6-6	TRBJ1-2	CASSYTGTEYGYTF
TRBV20-1	TRBJ2-1	CSARMGASRSSYNEQFF
TRBV5-5	TRBJ1-2	CASSLEVLPYGYTF
TRBV4-1	TRBJ1-2	CASSQDRGDYGYTF
TRBV10-2	TRBJ2-3	CASSESIWGDTQYF
TRBV19	TRBJ2-3	CASSARGPTDTQYF
TRBV12-3/TRBV12-4	TRBJ2-4	CASSFRGLAKNIQYF
TRBV7-2	TRBJ2-2	CASSLGLAGGNTGELFF
TRBV29-1	TRBJ2-7	CSVEVAGSGAGEQYF
TRBV2	TRBJ2-3	CATTGGTDTQYF
TRBV19	TRBJ2-3	CASTDGGTPSTDTQYF
TRBV11-2	TRBJ2-7	CASSLTYRLPSYEQYF
TRBV19	TRBJ2-4	CASSDRGKNIQYF
TRBV23-1	TRBJ2-1	CASSQKGGTSYNEQFF
TRBV11-2	TRBJ2-7	CASSVGVTYEQYF
TRBV27	TRBJ2-1	CASSYMKSNEQFF
TRBV30	TRBJ2-7	CAWRGTARYEQYF
TRBV6-5	TRBJ1-1	CASGSTSPGAQGTEAFF
TRBV15	TRBJ2-7	CATSSRRTDYEQYF
TRBV3-1	TRBJ1-6	CASSQQGIVSPLHF
TRBV12-3/TRBV12-4	TRBJ1-2	CASSLALRGGYTF
TRBV9	TRBJ1-1	CASSVVGRGPTEAFF
TRBV6-5	TRBJ2-2	CASSWRSDTGELFF
TRBV15	TRBJ2-3	CATSLRTGTDTQYF
TRBV3-1	TRBJ2-3	CASSPNLLYSTDTQYF
TRBV18	TRBJ1-5	CASSRNGAGQPQHF
TRBV7-9	TRBJ2-5	CASSHSVGGETQYF
TRBV29-1	TRBJ1-1	CSVDTGLNTEAFF
TRBV18	TRBJ1-2	CASSKGDSFYGYTF
TRBV5-1	TRBJ2-6	CASSRTGSGAGANVLTF
TRBV10-3	TRBJ2-4	CAIRGTSENIQYF